The rows below give T cell receptor beta chains drawn from one sample of a study of identical twins. TCRdb re-called the 5' RACE reads through MiXCR, storing one row per CDR3 protein. Here the sample spans roughly 190,000 distinct CDR3 sequences, approximately 16% being singletons. The sample was also reused in another study, on T cells expressing NK-cell markers.

Sequencing input: CD8+ T cells sorted from blood. Receptors were obtained from a young woman in good health. The CDR3 runs from the conserved cysteine through the conserved F or W. Fields, in order: J gene, clone size, CDR3 length, V gene, D gene, CDR3 protein, CDR3 DNA. The D gene is left open where the match is weak. The size field is filled for only some rows; it gives once, few, many or a size class.

>TRBJ1-1|.|15|TRBV15|.
CATSRDFEQNKGIFF
TGTGCCACCAGCAGAGATTTCGAACAAAATAAAGGTATTTTCTTT
>TRBJ1-5|.|13|TRBV28|TRBD1
CASGTGAGQPQHF
TGTGCCAGCGGAACAGGGGCGGGCCAGCCCCAGCATTTT
>TRBJ2-5|few|17|TRBV11-3|.
CASSLWGSADYRETQYF
TGTGCCAGCAGCTTATGGGGATCCGCTGACTACAGAGAGACCCAGTACTTC
>TRBJ2-7|few|13|TRBV27|.
CASSFRDSYEQYF
TGTGCCAGCAGTTTTCGGGACTCCTACGAGCAGTACTTC
>TRBJ2-3|few|13|TRBV6-2/TRBV6-3|.
CASSQGRSDTQYF
TGTGCCAGCAGCCAGGGGCGATCAGATACGCAGTATTTT
>TRBJ2-7|.|14|TRBV27|.
CASSLSNRVGEQYF
TGTGCCAGCAGTTTATCGAACAGGGTGGGCGAGCAGTACTTC
>TRBJ2-1|.|13|TRBV7-9|.
CASSIDSYNEQFF
TGTGCCAGCAGCATCGACAGTTACAATGAGCAGTTCTTC
>TRBJ2-1|.|15|TRBV2|TRBD2
CASRERGGAYNEQFF
TGTGCCAGCAGGGAGCGGGGGGGCGCCTACAATGAGCAGTTCTTC
>TRBJ2-1|few|14|TRBV6-1|TRBD2
CAATWGGSYNEQFF
TGTGCCGCAACTTGGGGGGGAAGCTACAATGAGCAGTTCTTC
>TRBJ2-6|few|18|TRBV7-8|.
CASSEPLELLSGANVLTF
TGTGCCAGCAGCGAGCCTTTGGAGCTGTTATCTGGGGCCAACGTCCTGACTTTC
>TRBJ2-1|few|17|TRBV27|TRBD2
CASSHPTGLAGVGEQFF
TGTGCCAGCAGCCACCCCACGGGACTAGCGGGAGTGGGTGAGCAGTTCTTC
>TRBJ1-2|.|14|TRBV9|.
CASSVATGGYGYTF
TGTGCCAGCAGCGTAGCTACCGGAGGCTATGGCTACACCTTC
>TRBJ2-1|.|15|TRBV6-5|TRBD2
CASSFGLAGINEQFF
TGTGCCAGCAGTTTCGGACTAGCGGGGATTAATGAGCAGTTCTTC
>TRBJ2-1|.|15|TRBV9|TRBD2
CASSVGTSGPNEQFF
TGTGCCAGCAGCGTCGGGACTAGCGGGCCCAATGAGCAGTTCTTC
>TRBJ2-1|few|11|TRBV12-3/TRBV12-4|.
CASSGMEEQFF
TGTGCCAGCAGTGGGATGGAGGAGCAGTTCTTC
>TRBJ2-1|.|13|TRBV10-3|.
CAISGVGTPEQFF
TGTGCCATCAGTGGCGTTGGGACACCGGAGCAGTTCTTC
>TRBJ2-1|.|13|TRBV2|.
CASGRTVYNEQFF
TGTGCCAGCGGGAGGACAGTCTACAATGAGCAGTTCTTC
>TRBJ2-7|many|14|TRBV7-9|.
CASSLVEDVSEQYF
TGTGCCAGCAGCTTAGTAGAAGATGTGAGTGAGCAGTACTTC
>TRBJ2-1|.|16|TRBV27|TRBD2
CASSPVGGLAANEQFF
TGTGCCAGCAGTCCGGTGGGGGGACTAGCGGCAAATGAGCAGTTCTTC
>TRBJ1-1|.|11|TRBV19|.
CASGGYTEAFF
TGTGCCAGTGGGGGGTACACTGAAGCTTTCTTT
>TRBJ2-3|few|14|TRBV6-1|.
CASSVQGEADTQYF
TGTGCCAGCAGTGTCCAAGGGGAGGCAGATACGCAGTATTTT
>TRBJ2-3|few|16|TRBV7-9|TRBD2
CASSRTSGGPSDTQYF
TGTGCCAGCAGCCGGACTAGCGGGGGGCCGTCAGATACGCAGTATTTT
>TRBJ2-7|.|14|TRBV11-2|.
CASSFPGSNYEQYF
TGTGCCAGCAGCTTCCCCGGGAGCAACTACGAGCAGTACTTC
>TRBJ1-1|.|13|TRBV27|.
CASAWGGRTEAFF
TGTGCCAGCGCTTGGGGGGGCCGCACTGAAGCTTTCTTT
>TRBJ2-2|.|20|TRBV7-7|TRBD2
CASSLLSAGGPTGNTGELFF
TGTGCCAGCAGCTTGTTGTCGGCGGGAGGGCCCACAGGGAACACCGGGGAGCTGTTTTTT
>TRBJ1-1|many|14|TRBV6-1|.
CASSVLGLDTEAFF
TGTGCCAGCAGTGTCCTGGGCCTGGACACTGAAGCTTTCTTT
>TRBJ2-6|few|14|TRBV12-3/TRBV12-4|.
CASSFRGGANVLTF
TGTGCCAGCAGTTTCAGGGGCGGGGCCAACGTCCTGACTTTC
>TRBJ2-7|.|15|TRBV4-3|.
CASSQETDRSYEQYF
TGCGCCAGCAGCCAAGAGACAGATAGGTCCTACGAGCAGTACTTC
>TRBJ1-2|few|10|TRBV10-3|.
CAINAGGYTF
TGTGCCATCAACGCGGGTGGCTACACCTTC
>TRBJ2-3|.|14|TRBV5-1|.
CASSSGGPRDTQYF
TGCGCCAGCAGCTCCGGGGGGCCTAGAGATACGCAGTATTTT
>TRBJ1-2|few|12|TRBV20-1|TRBD1
CSAPLADRGHTF
TGCAGTGCGCCCCTGGCGGACAGGGGCCACACCTTC
>TRBJ2-1|few|17|TRBV9|TRBD2
CASSSHSGGAAYNEQFF
TGTGCCAGCAGCTCGCATAGCGGGGGGGCGGCCTACAATGAGCAGTTCTTC